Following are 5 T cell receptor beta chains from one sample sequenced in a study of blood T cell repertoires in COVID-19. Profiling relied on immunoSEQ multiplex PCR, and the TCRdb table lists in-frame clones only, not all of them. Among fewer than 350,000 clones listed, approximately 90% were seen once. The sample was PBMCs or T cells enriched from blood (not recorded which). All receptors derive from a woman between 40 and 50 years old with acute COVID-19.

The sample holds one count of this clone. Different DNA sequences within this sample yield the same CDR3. The DNA for the CDR3 is TGTGCCAGCAGTTTAAGACAGGACACTGAAGCTTTCTTT. Its protein product is CASSLRQDTEAFF. This chain uses TRBV12-3 or TRBV12-4 with TRBJ1-1, with a possible D match to TRBD1 (6 bases). The CDR3 totals 13 residues. Trimming removed 2 bases at V and 3 bases at J, with 7 bases between.

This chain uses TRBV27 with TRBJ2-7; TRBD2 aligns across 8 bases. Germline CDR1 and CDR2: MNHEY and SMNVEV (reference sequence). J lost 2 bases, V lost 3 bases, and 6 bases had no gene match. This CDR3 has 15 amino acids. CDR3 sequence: CASSFRPAGAYEQYF. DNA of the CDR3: TGTGCCAGCAGTTTCCGTCCAGCGGGAGCCTACGAGCAGTACTTC.

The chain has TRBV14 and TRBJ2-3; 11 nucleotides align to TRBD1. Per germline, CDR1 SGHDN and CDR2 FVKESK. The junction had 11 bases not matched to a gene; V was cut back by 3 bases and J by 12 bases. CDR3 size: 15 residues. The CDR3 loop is CASSQGTWTGGDQYF. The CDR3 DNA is TGTGCCAGCAGCCAGGGGACTTGGACAGGGGGCGATCAGTATTTT.

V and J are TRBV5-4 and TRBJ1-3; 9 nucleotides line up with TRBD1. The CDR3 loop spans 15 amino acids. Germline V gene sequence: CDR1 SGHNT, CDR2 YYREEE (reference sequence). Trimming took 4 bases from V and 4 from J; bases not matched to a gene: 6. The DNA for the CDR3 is TGTGCCAGCAGCCGCCTTGGGACAGGGGGAAACACCATATATTTT. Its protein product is CASSRLGTGGNTIYF.

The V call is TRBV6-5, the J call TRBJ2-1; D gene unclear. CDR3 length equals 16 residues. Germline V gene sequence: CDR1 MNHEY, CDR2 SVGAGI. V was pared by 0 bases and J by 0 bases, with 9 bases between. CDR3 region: CASSYSTILSYNEQFF. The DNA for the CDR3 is TGTGCCAGCAGTTACTCTACTATACTCTCCTACAATGAGCAGTTCTTC.